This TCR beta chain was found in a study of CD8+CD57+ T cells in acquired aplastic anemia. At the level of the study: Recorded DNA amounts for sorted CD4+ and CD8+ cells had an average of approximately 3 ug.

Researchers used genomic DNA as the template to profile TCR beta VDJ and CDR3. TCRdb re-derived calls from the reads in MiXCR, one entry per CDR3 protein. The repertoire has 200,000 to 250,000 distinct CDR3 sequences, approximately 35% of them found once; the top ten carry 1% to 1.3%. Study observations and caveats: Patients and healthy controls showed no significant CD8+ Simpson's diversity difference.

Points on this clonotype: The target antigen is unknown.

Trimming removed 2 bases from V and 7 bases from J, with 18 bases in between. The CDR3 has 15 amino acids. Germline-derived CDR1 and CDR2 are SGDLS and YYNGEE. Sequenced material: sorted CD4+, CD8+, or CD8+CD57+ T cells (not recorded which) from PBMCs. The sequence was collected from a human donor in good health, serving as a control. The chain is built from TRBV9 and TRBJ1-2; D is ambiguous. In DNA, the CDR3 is TGTGCCAGCAGCGTTGCAAAGGGCGGGGTCGGTGGCTACACCTTC. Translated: CASSVAKGGVGGYTF.